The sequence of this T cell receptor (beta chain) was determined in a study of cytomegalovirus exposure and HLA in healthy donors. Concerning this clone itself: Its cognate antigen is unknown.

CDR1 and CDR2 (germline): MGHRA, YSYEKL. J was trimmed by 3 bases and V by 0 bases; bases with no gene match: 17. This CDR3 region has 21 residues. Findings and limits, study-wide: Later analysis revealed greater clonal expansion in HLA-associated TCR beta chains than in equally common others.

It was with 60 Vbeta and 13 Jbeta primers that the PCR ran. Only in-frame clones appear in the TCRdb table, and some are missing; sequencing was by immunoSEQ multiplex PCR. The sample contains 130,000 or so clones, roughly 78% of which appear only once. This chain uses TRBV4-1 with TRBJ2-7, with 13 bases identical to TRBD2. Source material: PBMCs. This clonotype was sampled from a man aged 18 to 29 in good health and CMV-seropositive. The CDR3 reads CASSQDLRTSGSLGSLYEQYF. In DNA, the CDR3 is TGCGCCAGCAGCCAAGATTTGAGGACTAGCGGGAGTTTAGGAAGTCTCTACGAGCAGTACTTC.